A selection of T cell receptor beta chains follows, all from one sample in a study of blood T cell repertoires in COVID-19. TCRdb's table, derived via immunoSEQ multiplex PCR, lists solely in-frame clones and lacks some. The repertoire includes 390,000 or so clones, more than 70% of them detected once, and around 2.8% sits in the top ten. The sample consisted of peripheral blood. These receptors were obtained from a woman aged 25 to 39 with COVID-19, enrolled during active disease. Each CDR3 is given with its conserved first and last residue. Each record gives: V gene, clone size, D gene, J gene, CDR3 protein, CDR3 DNA. D genes are given only for firm matches. The listing skips clone size in some rows; elsewhere it reads once, few, many or a size class.

TRBV24-1	NA	NA	TRBJ2-5	CATSARGGTLQETQYF	TGTGCCACCAGTGCCCGGGGCGGGACTTTGCAAGAGACCCAGTACTTC
TRBV2	once	NA	TRBJ2-1	CASMEFYNEQFF	TGTGCCAGCATGGAGTTCTACAATGAGCAGTTCTTC
TRBV5-1	once	TRBD2	TRBJ2-7	CASSLASGGAYEQYF	TGCGCCAGCAGCTTGGCTAGCGGGGGGGCTTACGAGCAGTACTTC
TRBV12-3/TRBV12-4	once	TRBD2	TRBJ2-3	CASSPSGGDTQYF	TGTGCCAGCAGCCCCAGCGGGGGGGATACGCAGTATTTT
TRBV11-2	NA	NA	TRBJ1-4	CASSLAPSFRGGGEKLFF	TGTGCCAGCAGCTTAGCCCCCAGCTTCCGGGGAGGTGGTGAAAAACTGTTTTTT
TRBV5-5	NA	NA	TRBJ1-5	CASSLYPSIMGSNQPQHF	TGTGCCAGCAGCTTATACCCGTCCATTATGGGGAGTAATCAGCCCCAGCATTTT
TRBV5-1	NA	NA	TRBJ1-2	CASSLEAPRDGYTF	TGCGCCAGCAGCTTGGAGGCCCCGAGGGATGGCTACACCTTC
TRBV7-2	NA	NA	TRBJ2-7	CASTLDREGEQYF	TGTGCCAGCACCTTAGACAGGGAGGGCGAGCAGTACTTC
TRBV5-4	few	TRBD2	TRBJ2-5	CASSSPWGGGQETQYF	TGTGCCAGCAGCTCCCCCTGGGGCGGGGGGCAAGAGACCCAGTACTTC
TRBV4-3	NA	TRBD1	TRBJ1-1	CASSQDRGRTEAFF	TGCGCCAGCAGCCAGGACAGGGGAAGGACTGAAGCTTTCTTT
TRBV6-2/TRBV6-3	NA	TRBD1	TRBJ2-7	CASSYRGRLYEQYF	TGTGCCAGCAGTTACAGGGGGCGCTTGTACGAGCAGTACTTC
TRBV5-4	NA	TRBD1	TRBJ2-1	CASGVDRSSYNEQFF	TGTGCCAGCGGAGTGGACAGGAGCTCCTACAATGAGCAGTTCTTC
TRBV10-3	NA	NA	TRBJ1-4	CAISERNEKLFF	TGTGCCATCAGTGAGCGTAATGAAAAACTGTTTTTT
TRBV27	NA	TRBD1	TRBJ1-1	CASSSGGAGNTEAFF	TGTGCCAGCAGTTCAGGGGGCGCGGGGAACACTGAAGCTTTCTTT
TRBV2	NA	TRBD1	TRBJ1-2	CASAGQGIYGYTF	TGTGCCAGCGCGGGACAGGGGATCTATGGCTACACCTTC
TRBV19	NA	NA	TRBJ2-5	CASSIGLGTIQETQYF	TGTGCCAGTAGTATAGGGTTGGGGACAATCCAAGAGACCCAGTACTTC
TRBV20-1	NA	NA	TRBJ2-1	CSASVVRASGGEQFF	TGCAGTGCTAGTGTTGTCAGGGCCTCCGGCGGTGAGCAGTTCTTC
TRBV5-6	few	NA	TRBJ1-3	CASSLDWTEGNTIYF	TGTGCCAGCAGCTTGGACTGGACTGAAGGAAACACCATATATTTT
TRBV7-9	NA	NA	TRBJ2-5	CASSRNRGQETQYF	TGTGCCAGCAGCCGGAATAGGGGGCAAGAGACCCAGTACTTC
TRBV6-5	NA	NA	TRBJ2-2	CASSYPGGANTGELFF	TGTGCCAGCAGTTACCCCGGAGGTGCGAACACCGGGGAGCTGTTTTTT
TRBV7-9	NA	NA	TRBJ2-5	CASSGGGETQYF	TGTGCCAGCAGTGGAGGCGGGGAGACCCAGTACTTC
TRBV15	NA	TRBD1	TRBJ1-4	CATSRGQGNEKLFF	TGTGCCACCAGCAGGGGACAGGGGAATGAAAAACTGTTTTTT
TRBV4-3	NA	TRBD2	TRBJ2-1	CASSQDSPASGAYNEQFF	TGCGCCAGCAGCCAAGATAGTCCCGCTAGCGGGGCCTACAATGAGCAGTTCTTC
TRBV7-9	once	NA	TRBJ2-3	CASSFLSSSTDTQYF	TGTGCCAGCAGCTTTCTGAGCTCCAGCACAGATACGCAGTATTTT
TRBV27	NA	TRBD1	TRBJ2-4	CASSYGGQGNIQYF	TGTGCCAGCAGTTACGGAGGACAGGGAAACATTCAGTACTTC
TRBV3-1/TRBV3-2	NA	NA	TRBJ1-1	CASSQEGPEAFF	TGTGCCAGCAGCCAAGAGGGGCCTGAAGCTTTCTTT
TRBV6-6	NA	NA	TRBJ1-1	CASSPSAGKAFF	TGTGCCAGCAGTCCCTCGGCAGGGAAAGCTTTCTTT
TRBV27	NA	TRBD2	TRBJ2-7	CASSLPGTSTYEQYF	TGTGCCAGCAGTTTACCCGGGACTAGTACCTACGAGCAGTACTTC
TRBV4-1	NA	NA	TRBJ1-1	CASSQQVPMNTEAFF	TGCGCCAGCAGCCAACAGGTACCCATGAACACTGAAGCTTTCTTT
TRBV12-5	once	TRBD2	TRBJ2-5	CASGLSTGTSGGALETQYF	TGTGCTAGTGGTTTGTCTACCGGGACTAGCGGGGGGGCTTTGGAGACCCAGTACTTC
TRBV5-1	NA	TRBD2	TRBJ2-1	CASSLTLAANEQFF	TGCGCCAGCAGCTTGACTCTAGCGGCCAATGAGCAGTTCTTC
TRBV29-1	few	NA	TRBJ1-1	CSVVGLRNTEAFF	TGCAGCGTTGTGGGCCTTCGGAACACTGAAGCTTTCTTT
TRBV5-1	once	NA	TRBJ2-5	CASSLTGGSETQYF	TGCGCCAGCAGCTTGACGGGGGGCTCAGAGACCCAGTACTTC
TRBV29-1	once	NA	TRBJ1-2	CSVVPNWRGSGYTF	TGCAGCGTTGTCCCCAATTGGAGGGGCTCCGGCTACACCTTC
TRBV7-8	NA	NA	TRBJ2-7	CASSQTDSTFYFYEQYF	TGTGCCAGCAGCCAAACCGACAGTACCTTCTACTTTTACGAGCAGTACTTC
TRBV5-5	NA	NA	TRBJ1-1	CASSRGSGGDTEAFF	TGTGCCAGCAGCCGGGGGTCAGGTGGGGACACTGAAGCTTTCTTT
TRBV19	NA	NA	TRBJ1-5	CASNPTGYSNQPQHF	TGTGCCAGTAACCCGACGGGTTATAGCAATCAGCCCCAGCATTTT
TRBV11-2	NA	TRBD1	TRBJ2-3	CASSRRWDRGNADTQYF	TGTGCCAGCAGCCGCCGATGGGACAGGGGGAACGCAGATACGCAGTATTTT
TRBV19	NA	NA	TRBJ2-1	CASSIGLSAYNEQFF	TGTGCCAGTAGTATTGGACTAAGCGCCTACAATGAGCAGTTCTTC
TRBV27	NA	NA	TRBJ2-7	CASSPDRTYEQYF	TGTGCCAGCAGTCCAGACAGAACCTACGAGCAGTACTTC
TRBV2	NA	TRBD2	TRBJ2-1	CASSDSIAGVVGNEQFF	TGTGCCAGCAGTGACTCCATAGCGGGAGTGGTTGGCAATGAGCAGTTCTTC
TRBV27	NA	TRBD2	TRBJ2-3	CASRPAGGTSGGTQYF	TGTGCCAGCAGACCAGCGGGAGGGACTTCGGGTGGTACGCAGTATTTT
TRBV4-3	NA	NA	TRBJ1-1	CASSQTLSTNPGRRTEAFF	TGCGCCAGCAGCCAAACTCTATCCACCAATCCAGGTCGACGCACTGAAGCTTTCTTT
TRBV11-3	NA	NA	TRBJ1-5	CASSLDRLSNQPQHF	TGTGCCAGCAGCTTGGACAGATTGAGCAATCAGCCCCAGCATTTT
TRBV13	NA	TRBD2	TRBJ2-5	CASSFGRGGLGETQYF	TGTGCCAGCAGCTTCGGGCGCGGGGGGTTGGGAGAGACCCAGTACTTC
TRBV6-4	many	TRBD2	TRBJ2-3	CASSETSGGGSTDTQYF	TGTGCCAGCAGTGAAACCAGCGGGGGGGGTAGCACAGATACGCAGTATTTT